The sequence of this T cell receptor beta chain was determined in a study of post-analysis software for immune sequencing data. Study overall: Included courses were relapsing-remitting and secondary progressive multiple sclerosis; progressive-relapsing multiple sclerosis was also included.

Study-wide findings and caveats: Roughly five TRBV segments appeared more often in patients than in controls, and TRBV5-6, TRBV5-1 and TRBV20-1 were among these. Comparison with controls showed significantly lower normalized Chao1 diversity in multiple sclerosis patients.

CDR3 length: 15 amino acids. Unique molecular identifiers were built into the TCR beta cDNA libraries. TCRdb re-derived calls from the PCR reads in MiXCR, one entry per CDR3 protein. The table has some 890,000 distinct CDR3 sequences, approximately 53% seen once. This clonotype was seen just once. Antigen specificity is unknown. One end of the junction varies from germline; a read error may be responsible. The rearrangement uses TRBV12-3 or TRBV12-4 and TRBJ1-2, with TRBD1 matching 8 bases. This clonotype was sampled from a girl between 5 and 17 years old with multiple sclerosis. Sequenced sample: blood. Here the CDR3 reads CACSPGQGLVYGYTF. CDR3 DNA: TGTGCCTGCAGCCCAGGACAGGGTCTCGTCTATGGCTACACCTTC.